A single T cell receptor (beta chain) is shown here with its context. Libraries were prepared by immunoSEQ multiplex PCR; TCRdb keeps only in-frame clonotypes and omits some of them. The data show some 2.3 million clones, over 90% seen once. The data were obtained in a study of shared clonotypes between healthy human individuals. V was clipped by 5 bases and J by 8 bases; unmatched bases: 14. The germline gives CDR1 SGHDN, CDR2 FVKESK. The CDR3 is 16 residues long. Input material: naive CD4+ T cells from PBMCs. Indicated subset: CD45RA+ positively selected. The chain has TRBV14 and TRBJ2-7; 11 nucleotides line up with TRBD2. The receptor's source is a man younger than 35 in good health. Some clones in this sample may be carry-over from other donors' samples. The CDR3: CASSTRGTLTSGKQYF. The CDR3 DNA reads as TGTGCCAGCAGCACAAGAGGCACACTGACTAGCGGGAAGCAGTACTTC.